What follows is one T cell receptor (beta chain) and its context. Per the original methods: Nucleated cell number was recorded as an estimate derived from reference gene primer amplification. TCRdb keeps only in-frame clones here, not all; method: immunoSEQ multiplex PCR. V, J and clone size are those of that table, while D and trimming were read from the DNA. The table shows some 150,000 clones, with around nine tenths occurring only once. The germline CDR1 and CDR2 sequences are SEHNR and FQNEAQ (reference sequence). Trimming removed 5 bases at V and 2 bases at J, with 12 bases between. The CDR3 has 14 residues. The data were taken from a study of blood T cell repertoires in COVID-19. Study background: Material from acute and convalescent COVID-19 was sourced from the United States, Italy and Spain. Sources were T cells, B-cell-depleted T cells, or PBMCs; the material itself was cDNA or gDNA.

The receptor was isolated from a woman in her forties or fifties with active or convalescent COVID-19. This chain connects TRBV7-9 to TRBJ1-1; D is perhaps TRBD1 (5 bases). The sequenced sample was peripheral blood. CDR3 DNA: TGTGCCAGCAGCCCATCGACAGATAACACTGAAGCTTTCTTT. Translation: CASSPSTDNTEAFF.